Below are 26 T cell receptor beta chains sequenced from a single sample in a study of response to subunit inactivated influenza vaccine. TCRdb ran MiXCR on the RT-PCR reads and lists one entry per CDR3 protein. The sample records roughly 460,000 distinct CDR3 sequences, approximately 9.9% being singletons. The sequencing used PBMCs from blood, collected roughly 48 days after vaccination. The receptors shown here come from a man aged 45-65 years who received an inactivated influenza vaccine.

The sample holds a few counts of this clonotype. The chain links TRBV29-1 to TRBJ1-1; D is ambiguous. Trimming removed 7 bases at V and 5 bases at J, with 14 bases between. The CDR3 covers 12 residues. Germline CDR1 SQVTM, CDR2 ANQGSEA. CDR3 sequence: CSGMDGRTEAFF. CDR3 DNA sequence: TGCAGCGGTATGGATGGGAGAACTGAAGCTTTCTTT.

The rearrangement links TRBV7-6 to TRBJ2-5; 8 bases line up with TRBD1. Unmatched junction bases numbered 6, after V lost 2 bases and J lost 1 base. This CDR3 contains 16 residues. CDR1 is SGHVS and CDR2 is FNYEAQ in the germline V gene. The CDR3 DNA is TGTGCCAGCAGCTTATTTCAGGGGGCCGCCCAAGAGACCCAGTACTTC. Translating it yields CASSLFQGAAQETQYF.

This clonotype was counted only a few times. The V call is TRBV24-1, the J call TRBJ2-1; TRBD2 matches at 13 bases. There are 19 residues in the CDR3. Germline V gene lookup returns CDR1 KGHDR and CDR2 SFDVKD. The ends lost 2 bases at V and 4 bases at J; junction bases unmatched: 10. CDR3: CATSDSPGLAGRIYNEQFF. DNA of the CDR3: TGTGCCACCAGTGATTCGCCGGGACTAGCGGGAAGGATTTACAATGAGCAGTTCTTC.

This clonotype was observed a handful of times. The chain couples TRBV3-1 to TRBJ2-1; TRBD2 might be the D (7 bases). The V gene's germline CDR1 is LGHDT and CDR2 YNNKEL (reference sequence). V was clipped by 6 bases and J by 6 bases, with 12 bases between them. The CDR3 contains 13 residues. The CDR3 sequence is CASSQGGGNEQFF. CDR3 sequence (DNA): TGTGCCAGCAGTCAGGGAGGGGGCAATGAGCAGTTCTTC.

About this clonotype: Germline and junction disagree at one end, which may indicate a read error. The V gene is TRBV3-1, the J gene TRBJ2-2; the match to TRBD1 covers 12 bases. The V gene's germline CDR1 is LGHDT and CDR2 YNNKEL (reference sequence). This CDR3 is built from 17 residues. CDR3 coding DNA: TGTGCCTGCAGCCACCCGCCCGGGACAGGGGGCTTCGGGGAGCTGTTTTTT. It encodes CACSHPPGTGGFGELFF.

This chain joins TRBV6-5 and TRBJ1-2, with 7 positions matching TRBD1. The CDR3 has 17 amino acids. Germline CDR1 reads MNHEY; CDR2 reads SVGAGI. Trimming took 0 bases from V and 1 from J; bases not matched to a gene: 8. The CDR3 DNA reads as TGTGCCAGCAGTTACTCGCTTCGGGACAGAGATAACTATGGCTACACCTTC. Translating it yields CASSYSLRDRDNYGYTF.

The J gene is TRBJ2-7, the V gene TRBV6-2 or TRBV6-3; TRBD2 agrees at 7 bases. V gave up 0 bases and J gave up 0 bases; unmatched junction bases: 5. The CDR3 is 16 residues long. Germline CDR1 is MNHEY and CDR2 is SVGEGT. The CDR3 nucleotides read TGTGCCAGCAGTTACTCTCGGGGAGGGGCCTCCTACGAGCAGTACTTC. It specifies CASSYSRGGASYEQYF.

This clonotype was counted only a few times. This chain joins TRBV29-1 and TRBJ2-7; no clear D gene. Trimming shortened V by 7 bases and J by 0 bases, and 10 bases separated the two germline ends. Germline-derived CDR1 and CDR2 are SQVTM and ANQGSEA. This CDR3 spans 12 amino acids. CDR3 region: CSAQASSYEQYF. CDR3 sequence (DNA): TGCAGCGCCCAGGCTAGCTCCTACGAGCAGTACTTC.

This clonotype was seen a few times. The V call is TRBV7-8, the J call TRBJ2-5, with TRBD2 as a possible D gene (5 bases). This CDR3 has 13 residues. Trimming took 7 bases from V and 1 from J, leaving 10 bases between them. Germline V gene lookup returns CDR1 SGHVS and CDR2 FQNEAQ. In DNA form, the CDR3 reads TGTGCCAGCAACCGAGGGAGCCAAGAGACCCAGTACTTC. It encodes CASNRGSQETQYF.

This clonotype was seen a handful of times. CDR3 nucleotides: TGTGCCAGCAGCTATACCCTGGTAGAGACCCAGTACTTC. It specifies CASSYTLVETQYF. The rearrangement links TRBV7-3 to TRBJ2-5; D is unresolved. CDR1 and CDR2 (germline): SGHTA, FQGTGA. This CDR3 spans 13 amino acids. Trimming left V 4 bases short and J 4 bases short, with 10 bases between.

The V and J genes are TRBV5-1 and TRBJ1-1; D is uncertain. The CDR3 runs 15 residues. Germline V lookup: CDR1 SGHRS, CDR2 YFSETQ. V was trimmed by 0 bases and J by 1 base, leaving 10 bases between them. The CDR3 coding sequence is TGCGCCAGCAGCTTGGTCGCAGGCGGGAACACTGAAGCTTTCTTT. As protein: CASSLVAGGNTEAFF.

This sequence joins TRBV24-1 and TRBJ2-2; TRBD1 matches at 11 bases. This CDR3 has 15 residues. The V gene end was trimmed by 7 bases and the J gene end by 3 bases; junction bases not matched to a gene: 3. Germline lookup yields CDR1 KGHDR and CDR2 SFDVKD. Here the CDR3 reads CATSRDRGDTGELFF. The CDR3 bases are TGTGCCACCAGCCGGGACAGGGGGGACACCGGGGAGCTGTTTTTT.

This clonotype was recorded a few times. The chain combines TRBV29-1 with TRBJ2-7; 8 bases are shared with TRBD1. Trimming cost V 0 bases and J 3 bases; bases outside gene matches: 4. CDR1 is SQVTM, CDR2 ANQGSEA, per germline. This CDR3 has 14 amino acids. CDR3 sequence reads: CSVEDQGAYYEQYF. Written as DNA, the CDR3 is TGCAGCGTTGAAGATCAGGGGGCGTACTACGAGCAGTACTTC.

This rearrangement joins TRBV29-1 to TRBJ2-7; possibly TRBD2 for D (5 bases). The germline V gene encodes CDR1 SQVTM and CDR2 ANQGSEA. CDR3 size: 14 residues. Deletions cut 0 bases from V and 3 bases from J, with 12 bases between. The CDR3 reads CSVEDRAGNYEQYF. In nucleotides, the CDR3 is TGCAGCGTTGAAGATCGGGCGGGTAACTACGAGCAGTACTTC.

The sample holds many counts of this clonotype. One junction end does not reproduce the germline sequence, and a read error may be involved. The CDR3 DNA reads TGTGCCAGCAGTTTAAAGAACTCCGGGGAGCTGTTTTTT. Translating gives CASSLKNSGELFF. The gene calls are TRBV12-3 or TRBV12-4 and TRBJ2-2, with D hard to call. CDR3 size: 13 residues.

This clonotype was observed a handful of times. The V gene is TRBV6-1, the J gene TRBJ2-2, with 11 positions matching TRBD2. There are 16 residues in the CDR3. With 7 bases clipped from V and 6 bases from J, the junction kept 10 bases outside the gene matches. CDR1 is MNHNS and CDR2 is SASEGT in the germline V gene. The CDR3 here is CASIGLAGGPAGELFF. The CDR3 DNA sequence: TGTGCCAGCATCGGATTAGCGGGAGGGCCGGCCGGGGAGCTGTTTTTT.

J is TRBJ2-6 and V is TRBV7-9, with a possible D match to TRBD2 (5 bases). This CDR3 comprises 15 residues. The germline V and J ends were trimmed by 1 base and 11 bases, with 15 bases remaining between them. Germline V gene data show CDR1 as SEHNR and CDR2 as FQNEAQ (reference sequence). The CDR3 DNA follows: TGTGCCAGCAGCTTAGGGTCGCCGGAGGTGGACGTCCTGACTTTC. Residues: CASSLGSPEVDVLTF. The variable domain in full, completed from reference TRBV7-9 and TRBJ2-6, reads DTGVSQNPRHKITKRGQNVTFRCDPISEHNRLYWYRQTLGQGPEFLTYFQNEAQLEKSRLLSDRFSAERPKGSFSTLEIQRTEQGDSAMYLCASSLGSPEVDVLTFGAGSRLTVL.

The rearrangement uses TRBV11-2 and TRBJ2-7, with 8 positions matching TRBD2. In germline, CDR1 is SGHAT, CDR2 FQNNGV. Trimming at V came to 2 bases and at J to 3 bases, leaving 15 bases not matched to a gene. This CDR3 has 18 amino acids. This CDR3 reads CASSLNPPGGAGVYEQYF. CDR3 coding DNA: TGTGCCAGCAGCTTAAATCCCCCCGGGGGAGCGGGAGTCTACGAGCAGTACTTC.

This clonotype came up many times. The chain couples TRBV12-3 or TRBV12-4 to TRBJ2-3; possibly TRBD1 for D (5 bases). With 6 bases removed from V and 0 bases from J, the gap between germline ends came to 10 bases. This CDR3 contains 14 residues. CDR3 in amino acids: CASSLRASTDTQYF. In nucleotides, the CDR3 is TGTGCCAGCAGCCTCAGGGCGAGCACAGATACGCAGTATTTT.

This chain uses TRBV5-1 with TRBJ2-6, with a tentative D call TRBD1 (5 bases). This CDR3 is built from 16 residues. Germline loops: CDR1 SGHRS, CDR2 YFSETQ. V was clipped by 4 bases and J by 0 bases, with 11 bases between them. CDR3 DNA: TGCGCCAGCAGCCCAGGACACGTCTCTGGGGCCAACGTCCTGACTTTC. Amino acid sequence: CASSPGHVSGANVLTF.

This clonotype has ten or more counts. The chain employs TRBV20-1 and TRBJ2-7; TRBD1 is a possible D gene (5 bases). The germline gives CDR1 DFQATT, CDR2 SNEGSKA (reference sequence). V was clipped by 1 base and J by 2 bases, with 12 bases between them. The CDR3 is 14 amino acids. The CDR3 DNA reads as TGCAGTGCTAGAGGGACATTTAAAGCCTACGAGCAGTACTTC. The encoded protein is CSARGTFKAYEQYF.

This clonotype was detected many times. The chain uses TRBV10-3 and TRBJ1-2; the D is unclear. The CDR3 sequence is 15 residues long. The V and J ends lost 2 bases and 5 bases respectively, with 15 bases between them. Germline CDR1 reads ENHRY; CDR2 reads SYGVKD. CDR3 sequence reads: CAISERVAGVYGYTF. CDR3 bases: TGTGCCATCAGTGAGAGGGTGGCAGGAGTATATGGCTACACCTTC.

In this sample, this clonotype turned up many times. The chain recombines TRBV6-4 with TRBJ2-2, with TRBD2 as a possible D gene (6 bases). Germline lookup yields CDR1 MRHNA and CDR2 SNTAGT. There are 15 residues in the CDR3. V was clipped by 6 bases and J by 6 bases, with 17 bases between them. CDR3: CASSAGKGRPGELFF. In nucleotides, the CDR3 is TGTGCCAGCAGCGCGGGGAAGGGTCGGCCCGGGGAGCTGTTTTTT.

The chain uses TRBV5-1 and TRBJ1-6; TRBD1 matches 8 bases. CDR1 and CDR2 from the germline V gene are SGHRS and YFSETQ. This CDR3 comprises 16 residues. V shed 3 bases, J shed 4 bases, and the junction held 6 bases outside the gene matches. CDR3 DNA: TGCGCCAGCAGCTCAGGGGGCGCCGCATATAATTCACCCCTCCACTTT. Amino acids: CASSSGGAAYNSPLHF. Full variable domain (rest looked up from reference TRBV5-1 and TRBJ1-6): KAGVTQTPRYLIKTRGQQVTLSCSPISGHRSVSWYQQTPGQGLQFLFEYFSETQRNKGNFPGRFSGRQFSNSRSEMNVSTLELGDSALYLCASSSGGAAYNSPLHFGNGTRLTVT.

This clonotype has only a few counts. The chain employs TRBV30 and TRBJ2-2, with TRBD2 matching 10 bases. Germline trimming cut 8 bases from V and 2 bases from J; bases unmatched to any gene: 5. Germline V CDR1 and CDR2: GTSNPN, SVGIG (reference sequence). The CDR3 covers 14 residues. Written as DNA, the CDR3 is TGTGCCGGACGGACTAGCGGAAACACCGGGGAGCTGTTTTTT. Encoded protein: CAGRTSGNTGELFF.

The table lists this clonotype with a few counts. This chain connects TRBV29-1 to TRBJ2-1, with 9 bases lining up with TRBD1. J was trimmed by 3 bases and V by 7 bases; bases with no gene match: 4. The CDR3 runs 13 residues. The germline gives CDR1 SQVTM, CDR2 ANQGSEA. The CDR3 DNA reads as TGCAGCGCAATGGACAGGGGCTACAATGAGCAGTTCTTC. This gives the protein CSAMDRGYNEQFF.